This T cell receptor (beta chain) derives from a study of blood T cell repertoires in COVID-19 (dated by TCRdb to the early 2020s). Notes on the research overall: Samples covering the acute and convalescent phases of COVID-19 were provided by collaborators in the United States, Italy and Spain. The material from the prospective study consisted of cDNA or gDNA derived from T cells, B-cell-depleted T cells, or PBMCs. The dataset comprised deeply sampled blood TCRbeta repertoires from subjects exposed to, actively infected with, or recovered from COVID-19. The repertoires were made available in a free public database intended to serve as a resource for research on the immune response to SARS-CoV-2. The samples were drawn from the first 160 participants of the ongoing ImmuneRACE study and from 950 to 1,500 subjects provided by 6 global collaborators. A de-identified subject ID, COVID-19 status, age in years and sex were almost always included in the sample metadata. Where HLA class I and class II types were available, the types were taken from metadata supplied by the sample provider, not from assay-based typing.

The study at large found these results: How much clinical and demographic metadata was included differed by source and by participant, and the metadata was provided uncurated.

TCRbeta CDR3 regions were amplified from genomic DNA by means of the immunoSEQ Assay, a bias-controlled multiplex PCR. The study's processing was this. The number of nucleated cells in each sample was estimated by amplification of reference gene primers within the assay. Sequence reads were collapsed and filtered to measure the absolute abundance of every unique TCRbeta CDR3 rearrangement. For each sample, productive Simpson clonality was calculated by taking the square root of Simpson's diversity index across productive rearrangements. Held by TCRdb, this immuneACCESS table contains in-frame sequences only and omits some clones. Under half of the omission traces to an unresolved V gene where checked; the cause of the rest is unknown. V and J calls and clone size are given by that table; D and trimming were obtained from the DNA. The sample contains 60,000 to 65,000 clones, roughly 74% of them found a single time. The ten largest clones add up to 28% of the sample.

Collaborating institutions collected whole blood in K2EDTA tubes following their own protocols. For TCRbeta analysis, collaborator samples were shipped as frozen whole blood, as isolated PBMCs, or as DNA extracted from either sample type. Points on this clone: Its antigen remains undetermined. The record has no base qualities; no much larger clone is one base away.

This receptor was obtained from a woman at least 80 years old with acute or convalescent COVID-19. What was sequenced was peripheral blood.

In nucleotides, the sequence is TGTGCCACCAGTGTTTTAGCGGGAACTACAGATACGCAGTATTTT. Its protein reads: CATSVLAGTTDTQYF. The sequence is built from TRBV24-1 and TRBJ2-3, with 8 bases aligning to TRBD2. Its CDR3 holds 15 amino acids, cysteine through phenylalanine. The retained sequence is limited to the CDR3, 45 bases, with the frame set at the first base. Ends trimmed: V by 5 bases, J by 3 bases; bases unmatched to a gene: 6. For CDR1 and CDR2, the germline V gene lists KGHDR and SFDVKD.